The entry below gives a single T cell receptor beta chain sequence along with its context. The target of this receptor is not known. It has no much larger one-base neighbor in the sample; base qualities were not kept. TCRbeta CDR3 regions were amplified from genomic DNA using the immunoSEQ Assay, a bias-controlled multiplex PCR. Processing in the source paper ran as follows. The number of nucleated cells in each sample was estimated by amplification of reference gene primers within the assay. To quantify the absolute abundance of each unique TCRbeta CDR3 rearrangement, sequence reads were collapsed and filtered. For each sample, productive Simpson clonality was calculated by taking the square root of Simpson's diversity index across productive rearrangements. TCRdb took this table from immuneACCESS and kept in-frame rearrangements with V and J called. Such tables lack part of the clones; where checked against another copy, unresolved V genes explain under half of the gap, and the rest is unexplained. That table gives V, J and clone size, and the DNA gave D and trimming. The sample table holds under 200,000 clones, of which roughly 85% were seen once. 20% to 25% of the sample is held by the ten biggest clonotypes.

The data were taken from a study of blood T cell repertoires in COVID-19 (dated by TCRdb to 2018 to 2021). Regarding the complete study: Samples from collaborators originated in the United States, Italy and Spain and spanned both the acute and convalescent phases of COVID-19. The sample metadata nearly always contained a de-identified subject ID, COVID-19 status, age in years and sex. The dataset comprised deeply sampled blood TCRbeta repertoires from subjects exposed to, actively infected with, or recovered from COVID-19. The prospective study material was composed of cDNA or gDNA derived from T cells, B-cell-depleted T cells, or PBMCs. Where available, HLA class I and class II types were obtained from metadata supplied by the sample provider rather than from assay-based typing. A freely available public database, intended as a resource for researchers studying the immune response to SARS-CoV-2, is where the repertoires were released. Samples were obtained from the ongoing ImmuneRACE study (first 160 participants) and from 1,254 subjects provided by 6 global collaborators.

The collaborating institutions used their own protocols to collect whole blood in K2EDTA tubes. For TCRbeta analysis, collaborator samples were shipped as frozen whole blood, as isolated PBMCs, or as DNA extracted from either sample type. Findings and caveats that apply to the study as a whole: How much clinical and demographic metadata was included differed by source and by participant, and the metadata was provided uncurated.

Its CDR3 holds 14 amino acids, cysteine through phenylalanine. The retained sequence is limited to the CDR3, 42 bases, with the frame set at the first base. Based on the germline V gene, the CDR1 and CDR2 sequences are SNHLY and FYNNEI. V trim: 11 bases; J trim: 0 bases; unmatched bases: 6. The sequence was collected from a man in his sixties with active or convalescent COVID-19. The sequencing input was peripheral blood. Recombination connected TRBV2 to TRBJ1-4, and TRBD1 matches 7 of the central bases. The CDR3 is CAGTTGTTNEKLFF. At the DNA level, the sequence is TGTGCCGGCACGACAGGGACAACTAATGAAAAACTGTTTTTT.